This TCR beta chain was identified during a study of T cell responses to AZD1222 COVID-19 vaccine. This CDR3 region has 13 residues. Deletions cut 4 bases from V and 5 bases from J, with 10 bases between. CDR1 and CDR2 from the germline V gene are KGHDR and SFDVKD. Overall study findings and caveats: Recipients of AZD1222 seropositive at baseline numbered only 5 or 6.

The repertoire was sequenced with immunoSEQ multiplex PCR; TCRdb's copy has only in-frame clones and lacks some. The sample lists 90,000 to 150,000 clones, around 88% occurring once. As for this clone: Antigen unknown.

The starting material was peripheral blood, obtained on day 0 of AZD1222 vaccination. The source is an adult in good health. The chain carries TRBV24-1 and TRBJ1-1; no clear D gene. The CDR3 loop reads CATSDPGRTEAFF. The DNA for the CDR3 is TGTGCCACCAGTGACCCTGGGAGAACTGAAGCTTTCTTT.